This T cell receptor (beta chain) comes out of a study of blood T cell repertoires in COVID-19. V gave up 6 bases and J gave up 7 bases, with 15 bases separating them. This CDR3 contains 14 residues. Germline V lookup: CDR1 LNHDA, CDR2 SQIVND (reference sequence). Assay used: immunoSEQ multiplex PCR; TCRdb lists only in-frame clones, some missing. This table holds some 150,000 clones, 84% found once. Categorization into cohorts depended on clinical history that participants reported. Participants classified as exposed had met a COVID-19 case within 2 weeks before study entry. This sequence originates from a woman between 45 and 60 years old who had been exposed to COVID-19. V usage is TRBV19 and J usage is TRBJ2-2, with a weak D call TRBD2 (7 bases). The specimen sequenced was PBMCs or T cells enriched from blood (not recorded which). The CDR3 loop is CASSWGGLNGELFF. The CDR3 region has the DNA TGTGCCAGTAGCTGGGGGGGCTTGAACGGGGAGCTGTTTTTT.